Sequencing of this T cell receptor (beta chain) was carried out in a study of blood T cell repertoires in COVID-19. Study information: Samples taken during acute and convalescent COVID-19 were collected in the United States, Italy and Spain. T cells, B-cell-depleted T cells, or PBMCs supplied cDNA or gDNA.

The CDR3 runs to 17 residues. Germline loops: CDR1 MGHRA, CDR2 YSYEKL. Germline trimming cut 2 bases from V and 3 bases from J; bases unmatched to any gene: 11. Original data processing: Reference gene primers were amplified, and this amplification served to estimate nucleated cell counts. Clones were sequenced by immunoSEQ multiplex PCR, and TCRdb holds only the in-frame ones, with some missing. The DNA gave D and trimming, while V, J and clone size come from that table. The top ten clones hold just over 8% of a sample with about 67,000 clones, around 87% of them seen once. The chain links TRBV4-1 to TRBJ1-2; TRBD1 agrees at 8 bases. This clonotype was obtained from a man aged 45-65 years with active COVID-19. Material for sequencing was peripheral blood. This CDR3 reads CASSQPIGQGLDYGYTF. In DNA form, the CDR3 reads TGCGCCAGCAGCCAACCGATTGGACAGGGTTTGGACTATGGCTACACCTTC.